The rows below give T cell receptor beta chains drawn from one sample of a study of blood T cell repertoires in COVID-19. Profiled with immunoSEQ multiplex PCR; TCRdb holds only in-frame clones, not every one. The table records under 40,000 clones, 80% of them present only once. The source material was peripheral blood. These receptors all stem from a woman between 65 and 79 years old with acute or convalescent COVID-19. Both conserved end residues are part of each CDR3. D genes are given only for firm matches. Some rows have no size entry. The others give once, few or many, or a class for an expanded clone.

j_call	v_call	clone_size	d_call	cdr3_nt	cdr3_aa
TRBJ2-1	TRBV2	.	.	TGTGCCAGCACGTTCAGGGGACCCTATTCCTACAATGAGCAGTTCTTC	CASTFRGPYSYNEQFF
TRBJ1-1	TRBV5-6	once	.	TGTGCCAGCAGCTTGACTCCAGGGGCCGGTGCGGAAGCTTTCTTT	CASSLTPGAGAEAFF
TRBJ2-2	TRBV5-6	.	.	TGTGCCAGCGAGGAACGCGGGGTGGAGACCGGGGAGCTGTTTTTT	CASEERGVETGELFF
TRBJ1-3	TRBV6-6	.	.	TGTGCCAGCAGTACGGGCGGGCTCTCTGGAAACACCATATATTTT	CASSTGGLSGNTIYF
TRBJ2-7	TRBV29-1	.	.	TGCAGCGTTGGCCGCCAGGGTGGCTACGAGCAGTACTTC	CSVGRQGGYEQYF
TRBJ2-4	TRBV15	.	.	TGTGCCACCAGCGGCCCCGCCGCGGACATTCAGTACTTC	CATSGPAADIQYF
TRBJ1-5	TRBV5-1	.	TRBD1	TGCGCCAGCAGCTTTGGACAGGGGCCAAATCAGCCCCAGCATTTT	CASSFGQGPNQPQHF
TRBJ1-6	TRBV3-1/TRBV3-2	.	TRBD1	TGTGCCAGCAGCCAAAAGGGGGCCTCACCCCTCCACTTT	CASSQKGASPLHF
TRBJ2-3	TRBV3-1/TRBV3-2	.	.	TGTGCCAGCAGCCAAGCGGGGGCAGATACGCAGTATTTT	CASSQAGADTQYF
TRBJ1-2	TRBV6-5	.	TRBD1	TGTGCCAGCAGTTACCCACTGGACAGGGGAAGCTATGGCTACACCTTC	CASSYPLDRGSYGYTF
TRBJ2-7	TRBV3-1/TRBV3-2	few	.	TGTGCCAGCAGCCAAGGCGCCCACTCTACCGAGCAGTACTTC	CASSQGAHSTEQYF
TRBJ2-1	TRBV11-1	.	TRBD1	TGTGCCAGCAGCTTTGGGACAGGGTTCAATGAGCAGTTCTTC	CASSFGTGFNEQFF
TRBJ2-5	TRBV29-1	once	.	TGCAGCGTTCGAGCTAGCCTCCAAGAGACCCAGTACTTC	CSVRASLQETQYF
TRBJ2-5	TRBV6-2/TRBV6-3	few	TRBD2	TGTGCCAGCAGTTACTCGCTAGCGGGAGGTCGAGAGACCCAGTACTTC	CASSYSLAGGRETQYF
TRBJ2-2	TRBV10-3	.	TRBD2	TGTGCCATCAGGGGGACTAGCGTGAACACCGGGGAGCTGTTTTTT	CAIRGTSVNTGELFF
TRBJ2-7	TRBV6-6	few	.	TGTGCCAGCAGTTACTCCGACAGCTACGAGCAGTACTTC	CASSYSDSYEQYF
TRBJ2-2	TRBV7-2	.	TRBD1	TGTGCCAGCAGCATCCAGGGGGCCGGGGAGCTGTTTTTT	CASSIQGAGELFF
TRBJ2-2	TRBV29-1	.	TRBD1	TGCAGCGTTGAGAAGCGGACAGGGGTCACCGGGGAGCTGTTTTTT	CSVEKRTGVTGELFF
TRBJ2-7	TRBV6-5	medium-sized	.	TGTGCCAGCAGTCCCGTTTCGGGACTGCCCTACGAGCAGTACTTC	CASSPVSGLPYEQYF
TRBJ2-2	TRBV7-6	once	TRBD2	TGTGCCAGCAGCTTTACCCCAAGACTAGCGGGTTTCGCGAACACCGGGGAGCTGTTTTTT	CASSFTPRLAGFANTGELFF
TRBJ2-4	TRBV11-2	.	TRBD2	TGTGCCAGCAGCTTAGTGTTACGGGGGGGAGAAAACATTCAGTACTTC	CASSLVLRGGENIQYF